The 2 T cell receptor beta chains below all came from one sample that was sequenced in a study of T cell changes during pregnancy in multiple sclerosis. TCRdb's table, derived via immunoSEQ multiplex PCR, lists solely in-frame clones and lacks some. Here the sample spans more than 80,000 clones, around 90% being singletons. The sequenced sample was peripheral blood, obtained before pregnancy. All receptors come from a female donor with multiple sclerosis, enrolled in a pregnancy study.

The V call is TRBV5-4, the J call TRBJ1-1; weak D call: TRBD1 (5 bases). V shed 2 bases and J shed 5 bases, with 13 bases lying between them. CDR1 is SGHNT, CDR2 YYREEE, per germline (reference sequence). CDR3 size: 14 residues. The CDR3 DNA sequence: TGTGCCAGCAGCTTCCCGGGGGGACGGACTGAAGCTTTCTTT. It translates to CASSFPGGRTEAFF.

This rearrangement joins TRBV27 to TRBJ2-7; D perhaps matches TRBD1 (5 bases). The CDR3 extends over 14 amino acids. V dropped 5 bases and J dropped 1 base, with 12 bases sitting between them. Germline V gives CDR1 MNHEY, CDR2 SMNVEV (reference sequence). The DNA for the CDR3 is TGTGCCAGCAGTCAAAGGGGCAGGTCCTACGAGCAGTACTTC. Translation gives CASSQRGRSYEQYF.